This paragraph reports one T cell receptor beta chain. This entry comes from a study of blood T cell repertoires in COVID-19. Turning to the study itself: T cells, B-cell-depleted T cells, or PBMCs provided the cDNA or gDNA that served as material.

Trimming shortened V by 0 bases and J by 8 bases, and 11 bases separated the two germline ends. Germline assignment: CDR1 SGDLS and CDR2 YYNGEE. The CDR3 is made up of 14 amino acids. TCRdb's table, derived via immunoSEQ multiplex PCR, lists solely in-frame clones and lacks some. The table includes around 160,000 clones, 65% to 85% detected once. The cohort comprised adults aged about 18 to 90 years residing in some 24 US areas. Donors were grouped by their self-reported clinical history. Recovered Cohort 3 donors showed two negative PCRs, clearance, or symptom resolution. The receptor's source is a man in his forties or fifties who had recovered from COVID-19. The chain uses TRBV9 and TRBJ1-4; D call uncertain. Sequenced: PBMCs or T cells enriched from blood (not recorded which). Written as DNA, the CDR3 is TGTGCCAGCAGCGTAGAGATGGGAGGCGAAAAACTGTTTTTT. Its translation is CASSVEMGGEKLFF.